The entry that follows covers one T cell receptor (beta chain) sequence. Antigen unknown. Germline V gives CDR1 SSHAT, CDR2 FNYEAQ (reference sequence). Trimming at V came to 5 bases and at J to 8 bases, leaving 7 bases not matched to a gene. The CDR3 is 14 amino acids. The sample originates from a study of T-cell memory formation after mild COVID-19. Across the whole study: For the most part, TCR clusters were specific to one donor.

The study's findings and limits: Shrinking CD4+ clones were chiefly CM and EM; CD8+ ones were chiefly EMRA. Prior to infection, memory already included some responding clones, suggesting cross-reactive memory joined.

Constant-segment primers and 5'RACE yielded cDNA libraries for TCR alpha and TCR beta, each carrying sample barcodes and UMIs. One entry per CDR3 protein, called by TCRdb with MiXCR from the 5' RACE reads. The sample records 190,000 or so distinct CDR3 sequences, 27% being singletons. The TCR comes from an adult woman who had mild COVID-19 (a few samples of this study predate the infection). Cell type and time point are not known. The V call is TRBV7-7, the J call TRBJ2-1; the match to TRBD2 covers 9 bases. The sequenced sample was PBMCs or a T cell subset sorted from them (not recorded which). The CDR3 loop reads CASSPERGAHEQFF. The CDR3 coding sequence is TGTGCCAGCAGCCCGGAGCGGGGGGCCCATGAGCAGTTCTTC.